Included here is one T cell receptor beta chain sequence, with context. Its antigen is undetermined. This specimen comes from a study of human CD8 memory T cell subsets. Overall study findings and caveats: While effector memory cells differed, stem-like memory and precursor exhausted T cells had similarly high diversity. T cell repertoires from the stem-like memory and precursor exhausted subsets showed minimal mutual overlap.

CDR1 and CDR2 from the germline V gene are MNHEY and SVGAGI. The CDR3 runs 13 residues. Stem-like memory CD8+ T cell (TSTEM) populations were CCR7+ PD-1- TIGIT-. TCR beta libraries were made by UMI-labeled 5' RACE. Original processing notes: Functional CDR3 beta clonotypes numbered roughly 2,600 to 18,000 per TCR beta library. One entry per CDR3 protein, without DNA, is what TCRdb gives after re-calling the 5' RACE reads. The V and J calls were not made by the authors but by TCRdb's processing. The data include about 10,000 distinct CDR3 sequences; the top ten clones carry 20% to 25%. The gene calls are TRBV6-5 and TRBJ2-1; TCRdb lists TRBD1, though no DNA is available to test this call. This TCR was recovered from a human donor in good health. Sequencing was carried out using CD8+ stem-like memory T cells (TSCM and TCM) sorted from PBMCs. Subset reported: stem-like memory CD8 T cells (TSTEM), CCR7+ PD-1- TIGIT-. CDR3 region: CASSHGTVNEQFF.